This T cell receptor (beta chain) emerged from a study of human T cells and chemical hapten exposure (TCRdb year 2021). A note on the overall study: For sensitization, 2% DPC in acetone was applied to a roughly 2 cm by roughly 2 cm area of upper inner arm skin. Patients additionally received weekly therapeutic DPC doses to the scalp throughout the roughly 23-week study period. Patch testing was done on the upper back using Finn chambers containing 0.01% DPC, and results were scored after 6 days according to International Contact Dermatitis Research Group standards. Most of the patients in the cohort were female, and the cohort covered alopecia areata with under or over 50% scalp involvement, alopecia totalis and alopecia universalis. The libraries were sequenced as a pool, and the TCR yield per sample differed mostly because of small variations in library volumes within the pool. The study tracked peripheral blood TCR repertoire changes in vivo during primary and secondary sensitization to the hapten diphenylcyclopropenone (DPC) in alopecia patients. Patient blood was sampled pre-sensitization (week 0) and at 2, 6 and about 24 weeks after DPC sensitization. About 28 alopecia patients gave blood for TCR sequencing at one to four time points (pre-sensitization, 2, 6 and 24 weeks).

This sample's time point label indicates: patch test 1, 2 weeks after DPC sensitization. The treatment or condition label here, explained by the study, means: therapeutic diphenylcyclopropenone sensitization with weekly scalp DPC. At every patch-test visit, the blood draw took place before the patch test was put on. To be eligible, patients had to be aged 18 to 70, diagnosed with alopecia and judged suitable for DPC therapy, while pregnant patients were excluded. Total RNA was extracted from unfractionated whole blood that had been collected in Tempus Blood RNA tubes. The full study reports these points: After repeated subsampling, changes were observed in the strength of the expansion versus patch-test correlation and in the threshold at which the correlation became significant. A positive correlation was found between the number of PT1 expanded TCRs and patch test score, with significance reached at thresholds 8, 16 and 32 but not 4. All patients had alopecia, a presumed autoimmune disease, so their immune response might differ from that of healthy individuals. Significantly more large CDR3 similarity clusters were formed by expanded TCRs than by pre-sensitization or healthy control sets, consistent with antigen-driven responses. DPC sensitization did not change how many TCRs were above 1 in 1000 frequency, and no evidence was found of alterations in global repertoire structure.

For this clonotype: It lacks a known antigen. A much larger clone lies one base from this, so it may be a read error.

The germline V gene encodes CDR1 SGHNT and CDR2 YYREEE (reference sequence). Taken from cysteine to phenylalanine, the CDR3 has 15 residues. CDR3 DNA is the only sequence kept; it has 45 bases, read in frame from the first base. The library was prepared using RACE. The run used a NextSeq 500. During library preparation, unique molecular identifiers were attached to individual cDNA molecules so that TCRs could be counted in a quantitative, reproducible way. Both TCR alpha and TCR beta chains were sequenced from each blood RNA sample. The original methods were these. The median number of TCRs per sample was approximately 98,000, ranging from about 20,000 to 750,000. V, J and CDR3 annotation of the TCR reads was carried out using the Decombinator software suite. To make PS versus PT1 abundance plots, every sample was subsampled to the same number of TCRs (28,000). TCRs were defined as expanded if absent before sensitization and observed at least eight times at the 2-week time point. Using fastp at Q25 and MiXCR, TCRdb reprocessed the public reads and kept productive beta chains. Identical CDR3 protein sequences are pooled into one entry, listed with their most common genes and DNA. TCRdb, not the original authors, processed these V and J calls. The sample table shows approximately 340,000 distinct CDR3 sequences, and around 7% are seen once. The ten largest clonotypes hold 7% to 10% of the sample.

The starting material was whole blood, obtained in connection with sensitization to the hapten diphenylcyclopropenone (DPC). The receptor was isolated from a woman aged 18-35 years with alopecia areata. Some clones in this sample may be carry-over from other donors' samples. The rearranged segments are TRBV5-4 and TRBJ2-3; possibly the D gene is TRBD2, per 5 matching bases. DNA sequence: TGTGCCAGCAGCTTGGTAAACCCTAGCACAGATACGCATTATTTT. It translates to CASSLVNPSTDTHYF.